This TCR beta chain was recorded in a study of cytomegalovirus exposure and HLA in healthy donors. Findings and limits, study-wide: Earlier analysis looked at TCR beta V segments, and most were productive about 87% or about 30% of the time. Overall, approximately 180 TCR beta chains were annotated as cytomegalovirus-associated. Most CMV-associated TCR beta chains appeared HLA-restricted in a later analysis. The number of N-insertions in an Asian-associated ancestry cluster was reportedly below the roughly 660-donor mean in a later analysis.

V dropped 5 bases and J dropped 4 bases, with 15 bases sitting between them. CDR3 length: 14 amino acids. Germline V gives CDR1 MNHEY, CDR2 SMNVEV (reference sequence). Notes on this clone: The antigen is unknown.

The PCR used 60 Vbeta and 13 Jbeta primers. Here immunoSEQ multiplex PCR was the method, and the copy in TCRdb shows in-frame clones only, minus some. The data contain about 140,000 clones, 70% to 85% of them singletons. The chain has TRBV27 and TRBJ2-7, with D unclear. The receptor was isolated from a woman aged 40-49 years in good health and CMV-seronegative. The sequencing input was PBMCs. The CDR3 sequence: CASSNPPWAYEQYF. CDR3 DNA: TGTGCCAGCAGTAACCCACCATGGGCATACGAGCAGTACTTC.